Presented here are 23 T cell receptor beta chains from one specimen sequenced in a study of siplizumab effects on memory and regulatory T cells. Libraries were prepared by immunoSEQ multiplex PCR; TCRdb keeps only in-frame clonotypes and omits some of them. The sample holds 100,000 or so clones, around 90% seen once. The sample consisted of CD4+ T cells sorted from blood. All receptors derive from a human donor in good health.

On this clone: Other DNA sequences of this sample code for an identical CDR3. The chain joins TRBV2 to TRBJ2-5; 7 bases are shared with TRBD2. The CDR3 contains 12 residues. The junction had 0 bases not matched to a gene; V was cut back by 3 bases and J by 5 bases. The germline gives CDR1 SNHLY, CDR2 FYNNEI. The CDR3: CASSEGGETQYF. The CDR3 DNA is TGTGCCAGCAGTGAGGGGGGGGAGACCCAGTACTTC.

The chain has TRBV7-2 and TRBJ2-7; 12 positions agree with TRBD2. Per the germline V gene, CDR1 is SGHTA and CDR2 is FQGNSA. V trimming: 8 bases; J trimming: 3 bases; junction bases outside the gene matches: 5. This CDR3 region has 14 residues. In DNA, the CDR3 is TGTGCCAGCCGGTCGGGACTAGCGGGCTACGAGCAGTACTTC. It specifies CASRSGLAGYEQYF.

The chain couples TRBV19 to TRBJ1-5, with D perhaps TRBD1 (5 bases). The CDR3 is 15 amino acids. Per the germline V gene, CDR1 is LNHDA and CDR2 is SQIVND (reference sequence). V gave up 8 bases and J gave up 2 bases, with 16 bases separating them. The CDR3 is CASELGGLGNQPQHF. CDR3 bases: TGTGCCAGTGAGCTCGGGGGACTGGGCAATCAGCCCCAGCATTTT.

The rearrangement uses TRBV20-1 and TRBJ2-7; no firm D call. The CDR3 totals 11 residues. V lost 0 bases and J 4 bases, leaving 4 bases between the germline ends. Germline CDR1 is DFQATT and CDR2 is SNEGSKA (reference sequence). The CDR3 reads CSAREMYEQYF. As DNA, the CDR3 is TGCAGTGCTAGAGAGATGTACGAGCAGTACTTC.

This chain links TRBV6-5 with TRBJ2-1; 7 nucleotides align to TRBD1. The trim removed 6 bases at V and 6 bases at J, leaving 8 bases unmatched. This CDR3 has 14 residues. Germline V gene sequence: CDR1 MNHEY, CDR2 SVGAGI. CDR3 coding DNA: TGTGCCAGCAGCCGGGGACAGCTTCCCAATGAGCAGTTCTTC. This codes for CASSRGQLPNEQFF.

This rearrangement joins TRBV5-1 to TRBJ2-3, with TRBD2 identical over 16 bases. The CDR3 length is 15 residues. CDR1 and CDR2 (germline): SGHRS, YFSETQ. V shed 4 bases, J shed 10 bases, and the junction held 6 bases outside the gene matches. CDR3 region: CASSQGTSGGASQYF. In nucleotides, the CDR3 is TGCGCCAGCAGCCAAGGGACTAGCGGGGGGGCCTCGCAGTATTTT.

The rearrangement uses TRBV5-4 and TRBJ2-2, with 8 nucleotides matching TRBD2. The CDR3 is 15 residues long. CDR1 and CDR2 (germline): SGHNT, YYREEE (reference sequence). The V segment lost 5 bases and the J segment 6 bases; nucleotides outside the gene matches: 9. CDR3 loop: CASRAGGPFAGELFF. The DNA of the CDR3 is TGTGCCAGCAGGGCGGGGGGCCCGTTCGCCGGGGAGCTGTTTTTT. Using reference TRBV5-4 and TRBJ2-2 for the parts outside the CDR3, the full variable domain is ETGVTQSPTHLIKTRGQQVTLRCSSQSGHNTVSWYQQALGQGPQFIFQYYREEENGRGNFPPRFSGLQFPNYSSELNVNALELDDSALYLCASRAGGPFAGELFFGEGSRLTVL.

This chain connects TRBV7-3 to TRBJ1-1, with D uncertain. The CDR3 extends over 13 amino acids. Germline CDR1 is SGHTA and CDR2 is FQGTGA. The V end was cut by 5 bases, the J end by 2 bases, with 9 bases between. The CDR3 region is CASSQRQNTEAFF. CDR3 bases: TGTGCCAGCAGCCAGCGACAAAACACTGAAGCTTTCTTT.

The chain couples TRBV7-2 to TRBJ1-5, with a possible D match to TRBD1 (5 bases). Germline CDR1 and CDR2: SGHTA and FQGNSA. The CDR3 loop spans 16 amino acids. The V gene lost 2 bases and the J gene lost 2 bases, with 13 bases spanning the gap. The CDR3 DNA reads TGTGCCAGCAGCTTATTCGGGGCCGGGGGCAATCAGCCCCAGCATTTT. Its protein product is CASSLFGAGGNQPQHF.

This chain links TRBV11-3 with TRBJ2-5; TRBD2 matches at 12 bases. The CDR3 extends over 17 amino acids. V dropped 6 bases and J dropped 5; count of bases not matched to a gene: 13. Germline V gives CDR1 SGHNT, CDR2 YENEEA. CDR3 nucleotide sequence: TGTGCCAGCAGTTCGACCCTAACTAGCGGGGGGCGGGAGACCCAGTACTTC. The encoded protein is CASSSTLTSGGRETQYF.

The chain has TRBV6-5 and TRBJ2-4; the match to TRBD1 covers 11 bases. The CDR3 consists of 15 residues. V gave up 2 bases and J gave up 9 bases; unmatched junction bases: 6. Germline lookup yields CDR1 MNHEY and CDR2 SVGAGI. CDR3 amino acids: CASSYTGTGGSIQYF. As DNA, the CDR3 is TGTGCCAGCAGTTACACAGGGACAGGGGGAAGCATTCAGTACTTC.

This clone appeared a single time. The V call is TRBV15, the J call TRBJ2-7; possibly TRBD1 for D (6 bases). The CDR3 extends over 14 amino acids. Germline V gives CDR1 LNHNV, CDR2 YYDKDF (reference sequence). V was cut by 1 base and J by 4 bases, with 11 bases left in between. CDR3 coding DNA: TGTGCCACCAGCAGAGGGATGCAGGGGTACGAGCAGTACTTC. Encoded protein: CATSRGMQGYEQYF.

V usage is TRBV25-1 and J usage is TRBJ2-7; TRBD1 matches 10 bases. Germline CDR1 reads MGHDK; CDR2 reads SYGVNS. This CDR3 contains 15 residues. With V trimmed by 1 base and J by 6 bases, 6 bases remained unmatched. CDR3 nucleotide sequence: TGTGCCAGCAGTGAATCAGGGACAGGGGACCCCGAGCAGTACTTC. Protein: CASSESGTGDPEQYF.

The chain couples TRBV5-1 to TRBJ2-7; the D gene is possibly TRBD2 (6 bases). V was cut by 0 bases and J by 3 bases, with 10 bases left in between. The CDR3 consists of 14 residues. Germline loops: CDR1 SGHRS, CDR2 YFSETQ. The CDR3, as DNA: TGCGCCAGCAGCTTGGCCACGGAGGGCTACGAGCAGTACTTC. Translation: CASSLATEGYEQYF.

The chain joins TRBV5-6 to TRBJ2-1; TRBD1 or TRBD2 may be the D gene (5 bases each). Trimming removed 3 bases from V and 0 bases from J, with 16 bases in between. Germline values: CDR1 SGHDT, CDR2 YYEEEE. The CDR3 extends over 17 amino acids. The CDR3 coding sequence is TGTGCCAGCAGCTGGGGACGTGAAATAGCCTCCTACAATGAGCAGTTCTTC. Translated: CASSWGREIASYNEQFF.

V gene TRBV6-6 combines with J gene TRBJ2-3, with 10 positions matching TRBD1. Trimming at V came to 6 bases and at J to 3 bases, leaving 3 bases not matched to a gene. CDR1 and CDR2 (germline): MNHNY, SVGAGI (reference sequence). The CDR3 has 14 amino acids. CDR3 nucleotides: TGTGCCAGCAGACCGGGACAGGGGACAGATACGCAGTATTTT. It codes for CASRPGQGTDTQYF.

About this clone: The same CDR3 is also encoded by other DNA sequences in this sample. The chain joins TRBV6-1 to TRBJ2-7; 8 bases match TRBD1. V was pared by 6 bases and J by 1 base, with 8 bases of the junction left unmatched. CDR1 is MNHNS, CDR2 SASEGT, per germline. The CDR3 sequence is 15 residues long. Here the CDR3 reads CASSARTGNSYEQYF. The CDR3 DNA follows: TGTGCCAGCAGCGCCAGGACAGGGAATTCCTACGAGCAGTACTTC.

The rearrangement joins TRBV11-3 to TRBJ2-2, with TRBD1 identical over 9 bases. The V and J ends lost 1 base and 1 base, in that order; junction bases with no gene match: 1. The germline V gene encodes CDR1 SGHNT and CDR2 YENEEA. The CDR3 is 16 residues long. This chain's CDR3 is CASSLVGQGNTGELFF. The CDR3 DNA reads TGTGCCAGCAGCTTAGTGGGACAGGGGAACACCGGGGAGCTGTTTTTT.

The rearrangement links TRBV5-1 to TRBJ1-1; 7 bases are a match to TRBD1. Per germline, CDR1 SGHRS and CDR2 YFSETQ. With 4 bases clipped from V and 9 bases from J, the junction kept 3 bases outside the gene matches. The CDR3 loop spans 11 amino acids. CDR3 amino acids: CASSATGKAFF. CDR3 nucleotides: TGCGCCAGCAGCGCGACAGGGAAAGCTTTCTTT. The full variable domain, with the rest looked up from reference TRBV5-1 and TRBJ1-1, is KAGVTQTPRYLIKTRGQQVTLSCSPISGHRSVSWYQQTPGQGLQFLFEYFSETQRNKGNFPGRFSGRQFSNSRSEMNVSTLELGDSALYLCASSATGKAFFGQGTRLTVV.

J is TRBJ2-3 and V is TRBV5-1; unclear D gene. V lost 1 base and J 2 bases, leaving 5 bases between the germline ends. This CDR3 has 13 amino acids. Germline lookup yields CDR1 SGHRS and CDR2 YFSETQ. As DNA, the CDR3 is TGCGCCAGCAGCTTGTCCCACACAGATACGCAGTATTTT. Translating gives CASSLSHTDTQYF.

In this sample, this clone turned up once. The chain couples TRBV18 to TRBJ2-7, with 7 bases aligning to TRBD1. Germline trimming cut 4 bases from V and 5 bases from J; bases unmatched to any gene: 8. Germline V CDR1 and CDR2: KGHSH, LQKENI. This CDR3 contains 14 residues. The CDR3 nucleotides read TGTGCCAGCTCACACGACAGGGTTCAGCACGAGCAGTACTTC. Its translation: CASSHDRVQHEQYF.

This clone was recorded many times. The chain employs TRBV30 and TRBJ1-4; tentative D call: TRBD1 (6 bases). Between the trimmed V and J ends, which lost 8 bases and 10 bases, there was a span of 17 bases. The germline CDR1 and CDR2 sequences are GTSNPN and SVGIG (reference sequence). The CDR3 length is 12 residues. This CDR3 reads CAQGTSSGKLFF. In DNA, the CDR3 is TGTGCCCAGGGGACTTCTTCGGGAAAACTGTTTTTT.

The rearrangement uses TRBV6-6 and TRBJ1-1; 8 positions agree with TRBD1. Germline assignment: CDR1 MNHNY and CDR2 SVGAGI (reference sequence). V lost 6 bases to trimming and J lost 2 bases; unmatched junction nucleotides: 8. The CDR3 extends over 15 amino acids. The CDR3: CASSPTGQDNTEAFF. The CDR3 DNA is TGTGCCAGCAGCCCCACGGGACAGGATAACACTGAAGCTTTCTTT.